This T cell receptor beta chain is drawn from a study of regulatory T cells in long-lasting Graves disease listed by TCRdb under 2021. A note on the overall study: In the newly diagnosed Graves' disease group, patients had been taking antithyroid drugs for less than 3 months. The study was registered as a clinical trial and conducted in China. Persistent Graves' disease patients were compared with newly diagnosed Graves' disease patients by peripheral blood TCR sequencing and RNA sequencing. A total of approximately 35 samples underwent TCR sequencing: about 13 from persistent and approximately 20 from newly diagnosed Graves' disease patients. Overall study results and their limits: Peripheral blood alone was examined, since thyroid tissue, which constituted the primary lesion, could not be accessed. As a limitation, the authors acknowledged that the small sample size may reduce accuracy. A larger number of public clonotypes was shared among persistent patients (more than 2,500) than among newly diagnosed patients (around 970). Persistent disease showed preferential use of TRBV28, TRBJ1-2 and TRBJ2-5, whereas newly diagnosed disease favored TRBV20-1 and TRBJ2-1. Sequencing and analysis were restricted to the TCR beta chain. Compared with newly diagnosed patients, patients with persistent Graves' disease had lower TCR Shannon entropy and fewer highly expanded clones, which suggests clonal expansion.

CDR1 and CDR2 (SGDLS, YYNGEE) derive from the germline V gene. Including cysteine and phenylalanine, the CDR3 has 16 amino acids. The CDR3 DNA has 48 bases and is translated from base 1. V loses 0 bases, J loses 1 base, and the germline ends lie 11 bases apart. Library creation used multiplex PCR. The instrument was an Illumina HiSeq 4000. TCR beta libraries were built with iRepertoire HTBI primers and Arm-PCR amplification of CDR3 regions. Before sequencing, the PCR products underwent gel purification. The paper's data handling went like this. Across samples, some 62 TRBV and 13 to 15 TRBJ segments were identified and used for gene usage analysis of CDR3 amino acid clonotypes. COPE and FqMerger were used to merge filtered high-quality paired reads into contigs. BLAST was used to align contigs to the IMGT TRBV, TRBD and TRBJ reference genes, and CDR3 was defined following IMGT. Highly expanded clones were defined as clonotypes with a frequency above 0.1%. Shannon entropy served as the measure of repertoire diversity, while the Gini coefficient captured V-J evenness. A clonotype found in more than one individual was treated as public. Using fastp at Q25 and MiXCR, TCRdb reprocessed the public reads and kept productive beta chains. Every entry covers one CDR3 protein and lists the most common genes and DNA from its rows. TCRdb's processing, not the authors' own work, is the source of the V and J calls. Recorded for this sample are a few hundred thousand distinct CDR3 sequences; approximately 13% of them occurred a single time. About 9.1% of the sample is taken by the ten largest.

This clonotype was observed once. No cognate antigen has been identified for it. No per-base quality is available; no much larger clone lies one base away. A single read offers scant evidence. The sample's time point label, in plain terms: newly diagnosed GD, antithyroid drugs for less than 3 months. For both TCR sequencing and RNA sequencing, RNA was extracted from PBMCs in TRIzol. The diagnosis of Graves' disease was made according to American Thyroid Association guidelines. Recruitment of patients was carried out at an endocrinology department in Xi'an, China. From each patient, 7.5 to 10 milliliters of peripheral blood was collected into an EDTA anticoagulant tube. Ficoll Paque Plus density gradient separation was used to isolate PBMCs, and no further T cell sorting was done. An Agilent 2100 Bioanalyzer and agarose gel were used to check RNA quality, while a NanoDrop 2000 measured RNA concentration.

The same specimen was also included in a second study, on T cells in Graves' hyperthyroidism and ophthalmopathy. The other study reports the following: Graves' hyperthyroidism was defined as stable when no progression to ophthalmopathy occurred over 18 months of follow-up. Hyperthyroidism patients were aged 18 to 65 years and newly diagnosed, with disease duration of less than 2 months. The study excluded patients with uncontrolled infections, other autoimmune diseases, pregnancy or lactation. Diagnoses were based on clinical symptoms, serum thyroxine and TRAb, thyroid ultrasound and orbital computed tomography. A first-round RT-PCR of the TCR CDR3 used the HTBI primer set with the Qiagen OneStep RT-PCR kit. Most expanded thyroid clonotypes (frequency above 0.001) were also detected in blood, suggesting blood repertoires may reflect thyroid immune responses. In cross-validation, a model built on a 13 V-J signature told ophthalmopathy apart from stable hyperthyroidism with approximately 90% sensitivity and roughly 83% specificity, and in testing the same model reached 80%/75%. In validation, the model predicted progression to ophthalmopathy a median of approximately 6.6 months before onset, with approximately 70% sensitivity and roughly 77% specificity. To identify TCR V-J signatures that set the groups apart, the researchers used a discovery cohort of roughly 100 patients, made up of roughly 40 with Graves' ophthalmopathy and about 60 with stable Graves' hyperthyroidism. Prospective prediction of ophthalmopathy was tested in an independent validation cohort of under 20 hyperthyroidism patients and 15 to 17 patients who later progressed to ophthalmopathy. The approximately 100 discovery patients were randomly divided into training and test sets at a 7:3 ratio. In six Graves' hyperthyroidism patients, the study also compared T-cell repertoires from thyroid tissue with T-cell repertoires from blood. After sampling, hyperthyroidism patients received methimazole starting at 30 mg daily, and ophthalmopathy patients received high-dose intravenous methylprednisolone. The libraries were constructed in a second round of multiplex PCR and then size-selected and purified. The libraries were sequenced on an Illumina HiSeq2000 using paired-end 100 bp reads. Raw data were processed with SOAPnuke, discarding reads with adapters, uncalled bases, mean Phred below 15, or no exact constant-primer or identifier match. High-quality paired reads were merged using COPE v1.2.5, and each unique nucleotide sequence was defined as a clonotype. MiTCR v1.1 was used to align clonotypes to the IMGT TRBV, TRBD and TRBJ reference segments. Analysis was restricted to V-J combinations with a frequency above 0.0001, which covered roughly 99% of repertoires. A TCS score was defined as the ratio between F50 (clonal expansion) and ExV (chaos), using BLOSUM62-based TCRdist between CDR3 peptides within each V-J. Welch's t-statistics and random forest reduced fewer than 550 V-J features to roughly 13, which were used in a naive Bayes classifier (R e1071). Sample size was not statistically predetermined, and investigators were not blinded to group allocation. The paper describes TCR Vbeta CDR3 sequencing of 140 or so peripheral blood samples, made up of 43 ophthalmopathy patients, more than 70 hyperthyroidism patients and roughly 17 progressor patients.

The receptor comes from a man younger than 40 with Graves disease. Donor details come from another sample of the same person, matched by shared clones. The receptor chain draws on TRBV9 and TRBJ2-1, with the D gene not clear enough to name. The sequenced sample was peripheral blood mononuclear cells (PBMCs), obtained at new diagnosis, from a patient treated with antithyroid drugs. In nucleotide form, the sequence is TGTGCCAGCAGCGTAGAGATGGGTGGTTCCTACAATGAGCAGTTCTTC. It translates to CASSVEMGGSYNEQFF.